The next 24 T cell receptor beta chains were all read from a single sample in a study of regulatory and conventional T cells in RAG deficiency. Blood CD4+ CD25-low CD127-high conventional T cells supplied the genomic DNA template. Using immunoSEQ multiplex PCR, the repertoire was profiled, and TCRdb retains in-frame clones only, with some absent. The sample has some 23,000 clones; 85% to 95% are singletons. These same records also appear under a second study, on regulatory T cells. That source notes: The PCR used 52 TRBV and 13 TRBJ primers.

Sample: CD4+ T cells sorted from blood. The receptors were sampled from a human donor in good health.

This sequence joins TRBV5-1 and TRBJ2-7; 11 bases match TRBD1. Germline V gene data show CDR1 as SGHRS and CDR2 as YFSETQ. V trimming: 1 base; J trimming: 7 bases; junction bases outside the gene matches: 4. The CDR3 contains 14 residues. CDR3 sequence (DNA): TGCGCCAGCAGCTTGAGGACAGGGGGCGGGGAGCAGTACTTC. This gives the protein CASSLRTGGGEQYF.

The CDR3 region has the DNA TGTGCCACCAGCGTCGCCCTGACCGGGACAGGGCTTGAAAAACTGTTTTTT. This encodes CATSVALTGTGLEKLFF. This chain uses TRBV15 with TRBJ1-4; 9 nucleotides match TRBD1. The length of the CDR3 is 17 residues. V lost 5 bases, J lost 7 bases, and 14 bases stayed unmatched. Looked up from germline, CDR1 is LNHNV and CDR2 is YYDKDF (reference sequence). Based on the CDR3 plus reference TRBV15 and TRBJ1-4, the full variable domain is DAMVIQNPRYQVTQFGKPVTLSCSQTLNHNVMYWYQQKSSQAPKLLFHYYDKDFNNEADTPDNFQSRRPNTSFCFLDIRSPGLGDTAMYLCATSVALTGTGLEKLFFGSGTQLSVL.

The chain carries TRBV18 and TRBJ1-5, with a tentative D call TRBD1 (5 bases). V was pared by 6 bases and J by 4 bases, with 10 bases between. The germline CDR1 and CDR2 sequences are KGHSH and LQKENI. The CDR3 consists of 13 residues. For the CDR3, the DNA is TGTGCCAGCTCCCCAGGGCAAAATCAGCCCCAGCATTTT. This sequence encodes CASSPGQNQPQHF.

This sequence joins TRBV2 and TRBJ2-2; the match to TRBD2 covers 11 bases. V lost 9 bases and J lost 1; bases outside the gene matches: 1. The CDR3 length is 14 residues. In germline, CDR1 is SNHLY, CDR2 FYNNEI. CDR3 nucleotides: TGTGCCAGAACTAGCGGGGGGAACACCGGGGAGCTGTTTTTT. Encoded protein: CARTSGGNTGELFF.

The chain joins TRBV12-5 to TRBJ2-1, with TRBD2 as a possible D gene (6 bases). The CDR3 runs to 15 residues. CDR1 is LGHNT and CDR2 is FRNRAP in the germline V gene. Trimming removed 3 bases at V and 5 bases at J, with 14 bases between. CDR3 loop: CASGFGTPINNEQFF. The CDR3 region has the DNA TGTGCTAGTGGTTTTGGGACTCCCATAAACAATGAGCAGTTCTTC.

The rearrangement joins TRBV30 to TRBJ1-4; no clear D gene. Germline assignment: CDR1 GTSNPN and CDR2 SVGIG (reference sequence). The CDR3 contains 14 residues. Trimming stripped 0 bases from V and 8 bases from J, with 13 bases between. This CDR3 reads CAWSVLGLKEKLFF. The CDR3 nucleotides read TGTGCCTGGAGTGTACTTGGCCTAAAGGAAAAACTGTTTTTT.

The chain links TRBV5-1 to TRBJ2-2, with 9 bases that match TRBD1. The CDR3 is 15 amino acids. Germline CDR1 is SGHRS and CDR2 is YFSETQ. The ends lost 8 bases at V and 4 bases at J; junction bases unmatched: 9. CDR3 region: CASRTGTGSTGELFF. DNA of the CDR3: TGCGCCAGTCGCACCGGGACAGGGTCCACCGGGGAGCTGTTTTTT.

The gene calls are TRBV2 and TRBJ2-3; TRBD2 matches 8 bases. The CDR3 length is 13 residues. Trimming took 6 bases from V and 6 from J; bases not matched to a gene: 5. Germline-derived CDR1 and CDR2 are SNHLY and FYNNEI. The CDR3 reads CASRSGSVDTQYF. For the CDR3, the DNA is TGTGCCAGCAGGAGCGGGAGTGTGGATACGCAGTATTTT. The full variable domain, completed using reference TRBV2 and TRBJ2-3, is EPEVTQTPSHQVTQMGQEVILRCVPISNHLYFYWYRQILGQKVEFLVSFYNNEISEKSEIFDDQFSVERPDGSNFTLKIRSTKLEDSAMYFCASRSGSVDTQYFGPGTRLTVL.

The chain uses TRBV10-1 and TRBJ2-1; 7 nucleotides line up with TRBD1. The CDR3 runs 15 residues. The V gene's germline CDR1 is WNHNN and CDR2 SYGVQD (reference sequence). J gave up 4 bases and V 2 bases, and 5 bases lay outside the gene matches. CDR3 nucleotide sequence: TGCGCCAGCAGTGAGGCCGGGACAGCTTACAATGAGCAGTTCTTC. Its translation is CASSEAGTAYNEQFF.

The gene calls are TRBV11-2 and TRBJ2-1; the D gene is possibly TRBD2 (6 bases). Germline CDR1 is SGHAT and CDR2 is FQNNGV. The CDR3 is made up of 13 amino acids. V lost 0 bases and J 9 bases, leaving 9 bases between the germline ends. CDR3: CASSLEAGGEQFF. The CDR3 coding sequence is TGTGCCAGCAGCTTAGAAGCGGGTGGTGAGCAGTTCTTC.

J is TRBJ1-1 and V is TRBV19; 11 positions agree with TRBD1. V shed 6 bases and J 3 bases; nucleotides not matched to a gene: 6. Germline V gene data show CDR1 as LNHDA and CDR2 as SQIVND (reference sequence). This CDR3 has 15 residues. DNA of the CDR3: TGTGCCAGTAGGGCGGACAGGGGGCTTTACACTGAAGCTTTCTTT. Translating gives CASRADRGLYTEAFF.

The V gene is TRBV7-3, the J gene TRBJ2-1; the match to TRBD2 covers 11 bases. V was pared by 2 bases and J by 5 bases, with 5 bases of the junction left unmatched. This CDR3 spans 16 amino acids. Germline values: CDR1 SGHTA, CDR2 FQGTGA. CDR3 loop: CASSLVAGGPNNEQFF. Written as DNA, the CDR3 is TGTGCCAGCAGCTTAGTAGCGGGGGGGCCAAACAATGAGCAGTTCTTC.

This clone was detected a few times. J is TRBJ2-3 and V is TRBV7-9; 7 bases are a match to TRBD1. J lost 0 bases, V lost 2 bases, and 5 bases had no gene match. Germline CDR1 is SEHNR and CDR2 is FQNEAQ (reference sequence). The CDR3 covers 16 residues. The CDR3: CASSLRAGGSTDTQYF. CDR3 nucleotide sequence: TGTGCCAGCAGCTTAAGGGCAGGGGGAAGCACAGATACGCAGTATTTT.

V gene TRBV5-6 combines with J gene TRBJ1-4, with 9 nucleotides matching TRBD1. Germline V lookup: CDR1 SGHDT, CDR2 YYEEEE. V trimming: 5 bases; J trimming: 7 bases; junction bases outside the gene matches: 3. The CDR3 length is 13 residues. CDR3 coding DNA: TGTGCCAGCAGACAGGGGGCGAGTGAAAAACTGTTTTTT. It yields the protein CASRQGASEKLFF.

The V and J genes are TRBV4-1 and TRBJ1-1; D ambiguous. V shed 1 base and J shed 3 bases, with 12 bases lying between them. The CDR3 covers 15 residues. Germline V gives CDR1 MGHRA, CDR2 YSYEKL. The CDR3, as DNA: TGCGCCAGCAGCCAAGCGCTACAGTCTTACACTGAAGCTTTCTTT. This encodes CASSQALQSYTEAFF.

The CDR3 loop is CASSPAGLRADTQYF. The CDR3, as DNA: TGTGCCAGCAGCCCAGCGGGCCTAAGGGCAGATACGCAGTATTTT. The chain couples TRBV7-2 to TRBJ2-3; a possible D gene is TRBD2 (6 bases). The V and J ends lost 5 bases and 4 bases respectively, with 16 bases between them. The CDR3 consists of 15 residues. CDR1 and CDR2 from the germline V gene are SGHTA and FQGNSA.

J is TRBJ2-1 and V is TRBV7-8; 8 nucleotides match TRBD2. V trimming: 2 bases; J trimming: 0 bases; junction bases outside the gene matches: 6. The CDR3 has 17 residues. CDR1 is SGHVS, CDR2 FQNEAQ, per germline. CDR3 loop: CASSLKSGGPSYNEQFF. In nucleotides, the CDR3 is TGTGCCAGCAGCTTAAAAAGCGGGGGCCCCTCCTACAATGAGCAGTTCTTC.

The chain couples TRBV6-5 to TRBJ1-5, with D unclear. V gave up 4 bases and J gave up 4 bases, with 8 bases separating them. The CDR3 length is 13 residues. Looked up from germline, CDR1 is MNHEY and CDR2 is SVGAGI. The CDR3 DNA reads TGTGCCAGCAGTTTTGCCCGTAATCAGCCCCAGCATTTT. Protein product: CASSFARNQPQHF.

V gene TRBV11-2 combines with J gene TRBJ2-1; 11 bases map to TRBD2. Germline V gene sequence: CDR1 SGHAT, CDR2 FQNNGV. J lost 4 bases, V lost 0 bases, and 5 bases had no gene match. The length of the CDR3 is 17 residues. This chain's CDR3 is CASSLDGIAGGYNEQFF. CDR3 coding DNA: TGTGCCAGCAGCTTAGATGGGATAGCGGGAGGGTACAATGAGCAGTTCTTC. Supplemented by reference TRBV11-2 and TRBJ2-1, the full variable domain reads EAGVAQSPRYKIIEKRQSVAFWCNPISGHATLYWYQQILGQGPKLLIQFQNNGVVDDSQLPKDRFSAERLKGVDSTLKIQPAKLEDSAVYLCASSLDGIAGGYNEQFFGPGTRLTVL.

The chain combines TRBV27 with TRBJ2-7; D possibly matches TRBD1 or TRBD2 (6 bases each). Germline CDR1 reads MNHEY; CDR2 reads SMNVEV (reference sequence). V lost 6 bases to trimming and J lost 2 bases, with 17 bases between them. This CDR3 is built from 15 residues. Here the CDR3 DNA reads TGTGCCAGCAGGGGGGGCCGTGGCCCTACCTACGAGCAGTACTTC. It is translated as CASRGGRGPTYEQYF.

This sequence joins TRBV21-1 and TRBJ1-5; the D call in the table, TRBD1, was not verified against the DNA. TRBV21-1 represents a pseudogene. The CDR3 length is 19 residues. DNA of the CDR3: TGTGCCAGCAGCAAACGCCGTCATGGCCGGACAGGATCGGGTCAGCCCCAGCATTTT. Translating it yields CASSKRRHGRTGSGQPQHF.

As concerns this clone: The final CDR3 position lacks the conserved phenylalanine or tryptophan, pointing to a likely read error. Because the CDR3's place on the DNA is in doubt, the DNA is left out and the CDR3 is given as listed by TCRdb. The chain combines TRBV10-3 with TRBJ2-7; no check of the table's D call, TRBD1, against the DNA was made. The germline V gene has CDR1 ENHRY and CDR2 SYGVKD. The CDR3 spans 9 amino acids, including both terminal residues. The CDR3 loop is CAISLAGQL.

The gene calls are TRBV10-2 and TRBJ2-2, with D possibly being TRBD1 (5 bases). Per germline, CDR1 WSHSY and CDR2 SAAADI. Trimming cost V 8 bases and J 1 base, with 8 bases left between them. This CDR3 comprises 13 residues. CDR3 protein: CASVDRNTGELFF. CDR3 sequence (DNA): TGCGCCAGCGTAGACAGGAACACCGGGGAGCTGTTTTTT.

The gene calls are TRBV20-1 and TRBJ2-1, with a weak D call TRBD1 (6 bases). The length of the CDR3 is 11 residues. Trimming pared 6 bases from V and 8 bases from J, leaving 11 bases between. CDR1 and CDR2 from the germline V gene are DFQATT and SNEGSKA (reference sequence). CDR3 bases: TGCAGTGCGAACAGGGTCGATGAGCAGTTCTTC. Translation gives CSANRVDEQFF.